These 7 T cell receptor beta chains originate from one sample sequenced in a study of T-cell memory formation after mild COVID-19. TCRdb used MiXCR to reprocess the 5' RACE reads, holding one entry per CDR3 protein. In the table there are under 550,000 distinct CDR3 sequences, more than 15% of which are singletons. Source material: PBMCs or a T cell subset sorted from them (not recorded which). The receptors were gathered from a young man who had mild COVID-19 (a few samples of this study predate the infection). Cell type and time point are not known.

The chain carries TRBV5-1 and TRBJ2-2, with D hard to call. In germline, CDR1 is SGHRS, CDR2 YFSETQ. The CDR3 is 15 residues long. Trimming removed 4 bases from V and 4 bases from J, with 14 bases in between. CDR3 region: CASSPMSRTTGELFF. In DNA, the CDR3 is TGCGCCAGCAGCCCAATGTCCAGAACCACCGGGGAGCTGTTTTTT.

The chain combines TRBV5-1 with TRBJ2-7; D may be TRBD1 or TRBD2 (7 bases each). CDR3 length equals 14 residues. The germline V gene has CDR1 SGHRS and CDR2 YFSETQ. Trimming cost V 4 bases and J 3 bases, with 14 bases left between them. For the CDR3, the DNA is TGCGCCAGCAGCGTTCAGGGGGGGCACTACGAGCAGTACGTC. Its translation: CASSVQGGHYEQYV.

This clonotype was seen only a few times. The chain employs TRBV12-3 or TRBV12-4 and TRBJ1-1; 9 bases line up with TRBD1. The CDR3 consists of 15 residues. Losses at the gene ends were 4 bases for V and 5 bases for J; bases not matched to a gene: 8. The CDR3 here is CASSSRDRVKTEAFF. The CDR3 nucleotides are TGTGCCAGCAGTTCCCGGGACAGGGTAAAAACTGAAGCTTTCTTT.

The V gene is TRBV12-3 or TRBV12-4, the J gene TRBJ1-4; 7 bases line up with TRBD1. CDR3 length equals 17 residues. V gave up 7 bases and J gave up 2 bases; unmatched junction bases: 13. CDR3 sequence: CASKRSRGLGTNEKLFF. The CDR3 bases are TGTGCCAGCAAGAGAAGCAGGGGGTTAGGGACTAATGAAAAACTGTTTTTT.

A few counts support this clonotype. In DNA form, the CDR3 reads TGCGCCAGCAGCCAAGATACAGGGTCTTTGACAGATACGCAGTATTTT. This sequence encodes CASSQDTGSLTDTQYF. The chain uses TRBV4-3 and TRBJ2-3; possibly TRBD1 for D (6 bases). Germline V gene data show CDR1 as LGHNA and CDR2 as YSLEER. With 0 bases removed from V and 3 bases from J, the gap between germline ends came to 13 bases. The CDR3 consists of 16 residues.

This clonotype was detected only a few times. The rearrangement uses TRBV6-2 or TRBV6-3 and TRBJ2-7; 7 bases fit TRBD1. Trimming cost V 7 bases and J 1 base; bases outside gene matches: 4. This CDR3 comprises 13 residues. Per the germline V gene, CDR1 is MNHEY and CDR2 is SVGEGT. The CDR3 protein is CASKSRGSYEQYF. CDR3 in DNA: TGTGCCAGCAAGAGCAGGGGGTCCTACGAGCAGTACTTC.

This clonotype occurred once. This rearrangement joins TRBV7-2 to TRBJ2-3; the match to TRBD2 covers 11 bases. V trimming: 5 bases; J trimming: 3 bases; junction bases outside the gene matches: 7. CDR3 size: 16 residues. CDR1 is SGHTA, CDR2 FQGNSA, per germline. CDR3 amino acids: CASSLLLAGATDTQYF. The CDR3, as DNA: TGTGCCAGCAGCCTATTACTAGCGGGGGCTACAGATACGCAGTATTTT.